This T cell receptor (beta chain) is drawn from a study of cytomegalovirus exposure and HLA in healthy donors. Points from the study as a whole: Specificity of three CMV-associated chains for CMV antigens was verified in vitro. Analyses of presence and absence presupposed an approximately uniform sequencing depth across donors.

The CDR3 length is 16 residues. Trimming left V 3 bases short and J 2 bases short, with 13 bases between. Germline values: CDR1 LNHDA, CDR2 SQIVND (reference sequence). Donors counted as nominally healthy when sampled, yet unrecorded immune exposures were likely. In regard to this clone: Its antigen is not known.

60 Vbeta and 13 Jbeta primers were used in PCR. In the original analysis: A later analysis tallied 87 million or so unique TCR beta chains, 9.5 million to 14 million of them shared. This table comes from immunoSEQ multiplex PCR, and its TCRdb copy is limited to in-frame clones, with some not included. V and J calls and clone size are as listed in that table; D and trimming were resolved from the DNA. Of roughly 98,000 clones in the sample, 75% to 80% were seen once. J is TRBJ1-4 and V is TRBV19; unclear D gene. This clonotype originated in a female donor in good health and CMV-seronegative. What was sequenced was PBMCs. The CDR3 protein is CASSIGRGRTNEKLFF. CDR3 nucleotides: TGTGCCAGTAGTATCGGACGCGGGAGGACTAATGAAAAACTGTTTTTT.